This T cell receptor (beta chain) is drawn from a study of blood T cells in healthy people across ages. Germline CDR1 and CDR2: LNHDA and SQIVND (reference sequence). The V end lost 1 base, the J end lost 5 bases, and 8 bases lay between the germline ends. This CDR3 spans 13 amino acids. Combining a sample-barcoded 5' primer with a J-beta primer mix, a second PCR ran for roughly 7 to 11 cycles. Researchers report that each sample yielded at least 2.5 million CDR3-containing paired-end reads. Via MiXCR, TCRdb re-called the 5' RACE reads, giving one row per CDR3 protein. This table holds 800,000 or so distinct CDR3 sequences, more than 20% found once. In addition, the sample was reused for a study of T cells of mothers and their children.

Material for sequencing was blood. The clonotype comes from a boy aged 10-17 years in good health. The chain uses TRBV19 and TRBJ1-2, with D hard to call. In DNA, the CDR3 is TGTGCCAGTAGTATAGGTTGGAGATATGGCTACACCTTC. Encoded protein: CASSIGWRYGYTF.